This T cell receptor beta chain came from a study of control samples from healthy donors and cancer patients. This CDR3 region has 15 residues. Germline V gene lookup returns CDR1 MNHNY and CDR2 SVGAGI (reference sequence). Unmatched junction bases numbered 11, after V lost 7 bases and J lost 4 bases. The assay was immunoSEQ multiplex PCR, and TCRdb's table has in-frame clones only and misses some. In the table there are tens of thousands of clones, 93% of which are singletons. This clonotype originated in a woman aged 40 to 50 with lung cancer. Sequencing input: PBMCs. The chain couples TRBV6-6 to TRBJ2-7; 9 bases are a match to TRBD1. CDR3 sequence reads: CASTIAGTGSYEQYF. CDR3 sequence (DNA): TGTGCCAGCACAATCGCCGGGACAGGGAGTTACGAGCAGTACTTC.